The 15 T cell receptor beta chains below were found in one sample sequenced in a study of control samples from healthy donors and cancer patients. TCRdb's copy holds only in-frame clones and misses some; the assay was immunoSEQ multiplex PCR. The sample records under 450,000 clones, over 75% being singletons. The sequencing input was PBMCs. Every receptor here comes from a man aged 40-49 years with head and neck cancer.

The genes are TRBV10-3 and TRBJ2-7, with D uncertain. Germline V CDR1 and CDR2: ENHRY, SYGVKD. This CDR3 has 11 amino acids. V shed 3 bases and J shed 5 bases, with 5 bases lying between them. The CDR3 spells CAISEVNEQYF. Written as DNA, the CDR3 is TGTGCCATCAGTGAAGTTAACGAGCAGTACTTC.

This sequence joins TRBV10-1 and TRBJ2-7; 9 nucleotides align to TRBD1. The CDR3 has 14 amino acids. V lost 4 bases and J lost 3; bases outside the gene matches: 4. Germline V lookup: CDR1 WNHNN, CDR2 SYGVQD (reference sequence). CDR3 DNA sequence: TGCGCCAGCAGTGTAGGGACAGGGCTCTACGAGCAGTACTTC. The encoded protein is CASSVGTGLYEQYF.

Comment on this clone: At one end the junction does not follow the germline gene, possibly because of a read error. The chain recombines TRBV29-1 with TRBJ2-1; 11 bases line up with TRBD1. Looked up from germline, CDR1 is SQVTM and CDR2 is ANQGSEA. The CDR3 extends over 14 amino acids. The CDR3 DNA follows: TGCAGCGGTGAACCGGGACAGGGGGTTTATGAGCAGTTCTTC. Protein product: CSGEPGQGVYEQFF.

The chain recombines TRBV5-4 with TRBJ1-2; possible D gene TRBD1, 5 bases. Trimming removed 4 bases at V and 6 bases at J, with 16 bases between. The CDR3 extends over 14 amino acids. Germline V lookup: CDR1 SGHNT, CDR2 YYREEE (reference sequence). This CDR3 is CASSPLAGDNGYTF. As DNA, the CDR3 is TGTGCCAGCAGCCCGCTGGCGGGGGATAATGGCTACACCTTC.

The CDR3 region has the DNA TGCGCCAGCAGCCAAGGGGGGCGGGGTGACAATGAGCAGTTCTTC. Amino acids: CASSQGGRGDNEQFF. The chain combines TRBV4-1 with TRBJ2-1, with D tentatively TRBD1 or TRBD2 (6 bases each). Germline CDR1 MGHRA, CDR2 YSYEKL. CDR3 length: 15 residues. The V gene lost 1 base and the J gene lost 5 bases, with 12 bases spanning the gap.

The rearrangement uses TRBV7-8 and TRBJ1-6; 9 bases match TRBD1. CDR1 SGHVS and CDR2 FQNEAQ come from the germline V gene. The CDR3 runs to 19 residues. V trimming: 4 bases; J trimming: 7 bases; junction bases outside the gene matches: 17. In nucleotides, the CDR3 is TGTGCCAGCAGCTCCCGGGACAGGGCTACTTGGGGGGGGAATTCACCCCTCCACTTT. Translation gives CASSSRDRATWGGNSPLHF. The variable domain in full, completed from reference TRBV7-8 and TRBJ1-6, reads GAGVSQSPRYKVAKRGQDVALRCDPISGHVSLFWYQQALGQGPEFLTYFQNEAQLDKSGLPSDRFFAERPEGSVSTLKIQRTQQEDSAVYLCASSSRDRATWGGNSPLHFGNGTRLTVT.

This rearrangement joins TRBV19 to TRBJ2-2; weak D call: TRBD1 (6 bases). Germline CDR1 LNHDA, CDR2 SQIVND (reference sequence). V was shortened by 10 bases and J by 3 bases, with 18 bases between the two germline ends. CDR3 length equals 15 residues. This CDR3 reads CATLKGEFDTGELFF. The CDR3, as DNA: TGTGCCACTCTAAAGGGGGAGTTTGACACCGGGGAGCTGTTTTTT. The whole variable domain, remainder taken from reference TRBV19 and TRBJ2-2, is DGGITQSPKYLFRKEGQNVTLSCEQNLNHDAMYWYRQDPGQGLRLIYYSQIVNDFQKGDIAEGYSVSREKKESFPLTVTSAQKNPTAFYLCATLKGEFDTGELFFGEGSRLTVL.

V is TRBV4-1 and J is TRBJ1-1, with D possibly TRBD1 on 5 matching bases. In germline, CDR1 is MGHRA, CDR2 YSYEKL. The CDR3 runs to 17 residues. V shed 2 bases and J shed 2 bases, with 18 bases lying between them. CDR3 region: CASSQRGGGGPNTEAFF. The CDR3 region has the DNA TGCGCCAGCAGCCAACGGGGCGGCGGGGGACCCAACACTGAAGCTTTCTTT.

This chain uses TRBV6-2 or TRBV6-3 with TRBJ2-7; D is ambiguous. Germline CDR1 reads MNHEY; CDR2 reads SVGEGT. V shed 2 bases and J shed 1 base, with 12 bases lying between them. This CDR3 comprises 15 residues. CDR3 DNA: TGTGCCAGCAGTTACCCCAAGGGCCAGTCCTACGAGCAGTACTTC. The encoded protein is CASSYPKGQSYEQYF.

The chain recombines TRBV6-6 with TRBJ2-1; the D gene is possibly TRBD1 (5 bases). This CDR3 is built from 15 residues. V lost 1 base to trimming and J lost 6 bases, with 13 bases between them. Germline loops: CDR1 MNHNY, CDR2 SVGAGI (reference sequence). The CDR3 region has the DNA TGTGCCAGCAGTTACTATCGACAGTGGGGCAATGAGCAGTTCTTC. Its protein product is CASSYYRQWGNEQFF.

The rearrangement links TRBV24-1 to TRBJ2-1; no definite D call. Germline V lookup: CDR1 KGHDR, CDR2 SFDVKD. V was cut by 0 bases and J by 4 bases, with 0 bases left in between. CDR3 length: 12 amino acids. The CDR3 loop is CATSDLYNEQFF. In DNA, the CDR3 is TGTGCCACCAGTGATTTGTACAATGAGCAGTTCTTC.

The rearrangement links TRBV6-1 to TRBJ1-2; D is unclear. This CDR3 is built from 16 residues. V lost 4 bases and J 2 bases, leaving 17 bases between the germline ends. Germline V gene lookup returns CDR1 MNHNS and CDR2 SASEGT. In nucleotides, the CDR3 is TGTGCCAGCAGTGGCCAGGACGGGAAGGGCAACTATGGCTACACCTTC. Its translation is CASSGQDGKGNYGYTF.

This chain joins TRBV27 and TRBJ1-1, with no clear D. Per germline, CDR1 MNHEY and CDR2 SMNVEV (reference sequence). V lost 3 bases and J 1 base, leaving 6 bases between the germline ends. This CDR3 comprises 13 residues. This CDR3 is CASSFWGNTEAFF. CDR3 bases: TGTGCCAGCAGTTTCTGGGGGAACACTGAAGCTTTCTTT.

The V gene is TRBV27, the J gene TRBJ2-2; no reliable D call. Deletions cut 6 bases from V and 1 base from J, with 12 bases between. CDR1 is MNHEY and CDR2 is SMNVEV in the germline V gene (reference sequence). CDR3 length equals 15 residues. CDR3 in amino acids: CASSQRTLNTGELFF. The CDR3 DNA reads as TGTGCCAGCAGCCAAAGAACGTTGAACACCGGGGAGCTGTTTTTT.

Comments on this clone: A junction end diverges from the germline sequence, so it may reflect a read error. The genes are TRBV14 and TRBJ2-7; D is perhaps TRBD2 (5 bases). This CDR3 spans 13 amino acids. The germline gives CDR1 SGHDN, CDR2 FVKESK. This CDR3 reads CASSQDLAGYKDF. CDR3 in DNA: TGTGCCAGCAGCCAAGATCTGGCGGGTTACAAGGACTTC.